This T cell receptor beta chain is from a study of cytomegalovirus exposure and HLA in healthy donors. Study results and limitations: Association of 16,951 TCR beta sequences with HLA alleles was found at 0.05 false discovery rate in a later analysis. A missense DCLRE1C variant was associated with V- and J-gene trimming of TCR beta chains in a later analysis, and an independent cohort replicated the association. The authors excluded some V segments, including TRBV6-2 and TRBV6-3, as indistinguishable.

The primer mix had 60 Vbeta and 13 Jbeta primers. This table comes from immunoSEQ multiplex PCR, and its TCRdb copy is limited to in-frame clones, with some not included. In all, the sample yields around 100,000 clones. Trimming cost V 3 bases and J 2 bases, with 11 bases left between them. Germline lookup yields CDR1 SGHTA and CDR2 FQGNSA. There are 16 residues in the CDR3. As for this clone: No antigen is known for it.

The sample consisted of PBMCs. The genes are TRBV7-2 and TRBJ2-6, with a weak D call TRBD1 (6 bases). The TCR was taken from a man between 40 and 49 years old in good health and CMV-seronegative. The CDR3 bases are TGTGCCAGCAGCTTTTCGCGACAGGCTGGGGCCAACGTCCTGACTTTC. Its protein is CASSFSRQAGANVLTF.